The present T cell receptor (beta chain) was sequenced within a study of blood T cell repertoires in COVID-19. This clone came up a few times. Some clones are missing from TCRdb's copy, which holds only in-frame ones; the method was immunoSEQ multiplex PCR. Altogether under 250,000 clones are present, 80% to 90% being singletons, with the ten largest covering roughly an eighth. Sequencing input: peripheral blood. This TCR was recovered from a human donor in a cohort sampled during active COVID-19.

CDR3 coding DNA: TGTGCCAGTAGAAACAGGGGCACTGAAGCTTTCTTT. Protein: CASRNRGTEAFF. The chain carries TRBV19 and TRBJ1-1; TRBD1 matches 7 bases. Trimming at V came to 6 bases and at J to 4 bases, leaving 2 bases not matched to a gene. Looked up from germline, CDR1 is LNHDA and CDR2 is SQIVND (reference sequence). The CDR3 extends over 12 amino acids.